Included here is one TCR beta chain sequence, with context. Antigen unknown. The sample is drawn from a study of cytomegalovirus exposure and HLA in healthy donors. PCR employed 60 Vbeta and 13 Jbeta primers. TCRdb's copy holds only in-frame clones and misses some; the assay was immunoSEQ multiplex PCR. Among 150,000 to 200,000 clones listed, about 80% were seen once. Germline trimming cut 3 bases from V and 0 bases from J; bases unmatched to any gene: 10. Germline CDR1 and CDR2: SGHRS and YFSETQ. CDR3 size: 17 residues. Study-wide results and limits: An apparent linkage of common viral pathogens to several of the most significant clusters emerged in a later analysis. Productive rates of about 90% or about 30% were seen for most TCR beta V segments in an earlier analysis.

The chain carries TRBV5-1 and TRBJ2-7; 9 nucleotides line up with TRBD2. Sequenced material: PBMCs. This clonotype originated in a young woman in good health and CMV-seropositive. The CDR3 is CASSSIGLAGNSYEQYF. The CDR3 region has the DNA TGCGCCAGCAGCTCGATCGGCCTAGCGGGAAACTCCTACGAGCAGTACTTC.